This T cell receptor (beta chain) appears in the sequencing data of a study of T-cell reconstitution after alpha-beta-depleted transplantation in children. V lost 0 bases to trimming and J lost 11 bases, with 13 bases between them. The germline V gene encodes CDR1 SQVTM and CDR2 ANQGSEA. This CDR3 is built from 12 residues. Using unique molecular identifiers, the investigators prepared the TCRbeta library. TCRdb analysed the PCR reads with MiXCR anew, one entry per CDR3 protein. The sample lists more than 450,000 distinct CDR3 sequences; about 17% were seen once. This TCR came from a human donor who donated a stem cell graft to a child with acute lymphoblastic leukemia. Sequences were derived from PBMCs from the stem cell graft donor, sampled from the stem cell graft. The chain carries TRBV29-1 and TRBJ1-1, with D possibly matching TRBD1 (5 bases). CDR3 region: CSVEDLSRQAFF. CDR3 DNA sequence: TGCAGCGTTGAAGATCTTTCCAGACAGGCTTTCTTT.